These T cell receptor beta chains were read from a single sample in a study of T cells in Graves' hyperthyroidism and ophthalmopathy. Each CDR3 protein is one row after TCRdb ran MiXCR on the multiplex PCR reads. The data hold 300,000 to 350,000 distinct CDR3 sequences, with approximately 15% observed a single time. The sample consisted of blood. The receptors originated from a woman between 25 and 40 years old with Graves' hyperthyroidism. Each CDR3 is given without its conserved first and last residue. The order of the fields is V gene, D gene, clone size, CDR3 protein. D genes are given only for firm matches. Expanded clones are given a class, and other clones once, few, many or no size at all.

V gene: TRBV7-6; D gene: .; clone size: few; CDR3 protein: ASSPPGRLNTEAF
V gene: TRBV28; D gene: .; clone size: few; CDR3 protein: ASNLLDTQY
V gene: TRBV6-2/TRBV6-3; D gene: TRBD1; clone size: .; CDR3 protein: ASSYSITGVDTQY
V gene: TRBV19; D gene: .; clone size: .; CDR3 protein: ARGTANEQY
V gene: TRBV10-1; D gene: .; clone size: many; CDR3 protein: ASSESGGHEQY
V gene: TRBV11-2; D gene: TRBD2; clone size: .; CDR3 protein: ASSETSGRARLF
V gene: TRBV4-2; D gene: TRBD1; clone size: few; CDR3 protein: ASSQSTRDREETQY
V gene: TRBV9; D gene: TRBD2; clone size: .; CDR3 protein: ASSVAGGPGTDTQR
V gene: TRBV14; D gene: .; clone size: few; CDR3 protein: ASSPRPDTEAF
V gene: TRBV5-1; D gene: TRBD1; clone size: .; CDR3 protein: ASSNEGDRGINEQY
V gene: TRBV18; D gene: .; clone size: few; CDR3 protein: ASSSGGATDTQY
V gene: TRBV27; D gene: TRBD1; clone size: few; CDR3 protein: ASSSYRGTGTGELF
V gene: TRBV6-1; D gene: TRBD1; clone size: few; CDR3 protein: ARTPRTGRLIGEQY
V gene: TRBV27; D gene: TRBD2; clone size: many; CDR3 protein: ASSLGTSNTDTQY
V gene: TRBV12-3/TRBV12-4; D gene: .; clone size: .; CDR3 protein: ASRDTAEETQY
V gene: TRBV29-1; D gene: TRBD1; clone size: .; CDR3 protein: SVGPRTGPRSEQY
V gene: TRBV20-1; D gene: .; clone size: many; CDR3 protein: SARVGHSYEQY
V gene: TRBV5-1; D gene: .; clone size: many; CDR3 protein: ASSFGESSYNEQF
V gene: TRBV20-1; D gene: TRBD2; clone size: few; CDR3 protein: SAMAGGPYEQY
V gene: TRBV20-1; D gene: .; clone size: .; CDR3 protein: SATTLENSNQPQH
V gene: TRBV6-2/TRBV6-3; D gene: .; clone size: .; CDR3 protein: ASTLDRFSGNTIY
V gene: TRBV18; D gene: .; clone size: few; CDR3 protein: ASSPMGPPNIQY
V gene: TRBV28; D gene: TRBD1; clone size: many; CDR3 protein: ASRKPGQPQETQY
V gene: TRBV11-2; D gene: TRBD1; clone size: .; CDR3 protein: ASSLAAGGVNTIY
V gene: TRBV15; D gene: .; clone size: many; CDR3 protein: ATSREETQY
V gene: TRBV20-1; D gene: .; clone size: many; CDR3 protein: SAIVLAAYSNQPQH
V gene: TRBV24-1; D gene: TRBD1; clone size: .; CDR3 protein: ATESPRDRAYEQY
V gene: TRBV12-3/TRBV12-4; D gene: .; clone size: few; CDR3 protein: ASSLDGVRGSPLH
V gene: TRBV11-2; D gene: TRBD2; clone size: many; CDR3 protein: ASSPRTSGRLSYEQY
V gene: TRBV7-6; D gene: .; clone size: many; CDR3 protein: ASSLSSVRGLLTDTQY
V gene: TRBV30; D gene: TRBD2; clone size: many; CDR3 protein: AWGLGKYNEQF
V gene: TRBV28; D gene: .; clone size: many; CDR3 protein: ASLTTGPPNYGYT
V gene: TRBV13; D gene: .; clone size: few; CDR3 protein: ASSHRPSPLH
V gene: TRBV28; D gene: .; clone size: many; CDR3 protein: ASSFPGFTDTQY
V gene: TRBV29-1; D gene: .; clone size: many; CDR3 protein: SVVGTSTGNTEAF
V gene: TRBV7-9; D gene: TRBD2; clone size: .; CDR3 protein: ASLGGLAGFNEQF
V gene: TRBV25-1; D gene: TRBD1; clone size: .; CDR3 protein: ATLLDRGHGYT
V gene: TRBV20-1; D gene: TRBD1; clone size: few; CDR3 protein: SAPGTDNQPQH
V gene: TRBV11-2; D gene: TRBD1; clone size: many; CDR3 protein: ASRSDRMALAKNIQY
V gene: TRBV7-9; D gene: .; clone size: few; CDR3 protein: ASSLGLFRAPLYEQY
V gene: TRBV18; D gene: .; clone size: many; CDR3 protein: ASSRDRETQY
V gene: TRBV24-1; D gene: .; clone size: .; CDR3 protein: ATSLSSSTDTQY
V gene: TRBV20-1; D gene: TRBD1; clone size: few; CDR3 protein: SATGQGAVQPQH
V gene: TRBV7-2; D gene: TRBD2; clone size: few; CDR3 protein: ASTLSGTSHYNEQF
V gene: TRBV28; D gene: TRBD2; clone size: many; CDR3 protein: VAGGHREQY
V gene: TRBV20-1; D gene: .; clone size: many; CDR3 protein: SARDQWQSPYEQY
V gene: TRBV12-3/TRBV12-4; D gene: .; clone size: .; CDR3 protein: ASTWTATGNTIY
V gene: TRBV7-9; D gene: .; clone size: many; CDR3 protein: ASSSLEETQY
V gene: TRBV18; D gene: TRBD1; clone size: many; CDR3 protein: ASSPTGGSTDTQY
V gene: TRBV27; D gene: .; clone size: .; CDR3 protein: ASSLLGQSNQPQH
V gene: TRBV28; D gene: .; clone size: .; CDR3 protein: ASRLASGNTIY
V gene: TRBV24-1; D gene: .; clone size: many; CDR3 protein: ATSVGTNYGYT
V gene: TRBV3-1; D gene: TRBD1; clone size: few; CDR3 protein: ASSPNRGQAFLEQY
V gene: TRBV6-2/TRBV6-3; D gene: .; clone size: .; CDR3 protein: ASTPLQDGPNTGELF
V gene: TRBV9; D gene: .; clone size: .; CDR3 protein: ASSYPDVGANVLT
V gene: TRBV28; D gene: .; clone size: .; CDR3 protein: ASSPTGWAETQY
V gene: TRBV5-5; D gene: TRBD1; clone size: few; CDR3 protein: ASSLGTGGFDNEQF
V gene: TRBV9; D gene: .; clone size: .; CDR3 protein: ASSGRLESTDTQY
V gene: TRBV6-1; D gene: TRBD2; clone size: many; CDR3 protein: ASRTTSGRGYEQY
V gene: TRBV14; D gene: .; clone size: .; CDR3 protein: ASSQEGGGEQY